This T cell receptor (beta chain) was documented in a study of T cell clones after liver transplantation. V was clipped by 8 bases and J by 2 bases, with 7 bases between them. The CDR3 spans 12 residues. Per germline, CDR1 MNHNS and CDR2 SASEGT. Data came from immunoSEQ multiplex PCR; TCRdb stores just in-frame clones and leaves some out. The sample includes roughly 80,000 clones, 70% to 85% of them seen just once. This chain links TRBV6-1 with TRBJ1-5; D not certain. The source was CD4+ T cells from blood, collected 45 to 47 months after liver transplant. The source of this sequence is a human patient who received a liver transplant. The graft donor may have contributed some T cells. CDR3 coding DNA: TGTGCCAGCCAGGCTGGCAATCAGCCCCAGCATTTT. Translating it yields CASQAGNQPQHF.